A single sample is the source of the 6 T cell receptor beta chains below, sequenced in a study of T cells in Graves' hyperthyroidism and ophthalmopathy. Amplified TCR beta CDR3 regions derived from RNA transcripts. The primer set for the first-round RT-PCR of the TCR CDR3 was HTBI. TCRdb reanalysed the multiplex PCR reads using MiXCR and keeps one entry per CDR3 protein. The data contain fewer than 750,000 distinct CDR3 sequences, under 15% of them singletons. Sequenced material: blood. Receptors originate from a woman between 35 and 50 years old with Graves' ophthalmopathy.

At least ten counts were recorded for this clonotype. CDR3 coding DNA: TGCAGTGGAATGGACAGGCTCTTCTACGAGCAGTACTTC. Its translation is CSGMDRLFYEQYF. The genes are TRBV20-1 and TRBJ2-7; 7 positions match TRBD1. V lost 7 bases, J lost 3 bases, and 9 bases stayed unmatched. This CDR3 region has 13 residues. Germline V gene sequence: CDR1 DFQATT, CDR2 SNEGSKA (reference sequence).

This clonotype was seen a handful of times. This sequence joins TRBV12-3 or TRBV12-4 and TRBJ2-7; maybe TRBD1 (6 bases). V was cut by 5 bases and J by 0 bases, with 20 bases left in between. This CDR3 has 17 amino acids. The CDR3 loop reads CASSPRGTGSSSYEQYF. In nucleotides, the CDR3 is TGTGCCAGCAGTCCCAGGGGTACGGGGTCGAGCTCCTACGAGCAGTACTTC.

In its sample, this clonotype was seen a few times. The rearrangement joins TRBV29-1 to TRBJ2-7; 10 nucleotides agree with TRBD1. The germline V gene has CDR1 SQVTM and CDR2 ANQGSEA. The CDR3 is 17 residues long. The ends lost 0 bases at V and 1 base at J; junction bases unmatched: 9. CDR3 sequence reads: CSVEELLTGGLSYEQYF. The CDR3 bases are TGCAGCGTTGAAGAGCTTTTGACAGGGGGCTTATCCTACGAGCAGTACTTC.

Comment on this clonotype: A much larger clone lies one base from this, so it may be a read error. Here the CDR3 reads CAWSYLRGAAHEQYF. The CDR3 DNA follows: TGTGCCTGGAGTTATCTACGGGGGGCAGCCCACGAGCAGTACTTC. V gene TRBV30 combines with J gene TRBJ2-7, with TRBD2 as a possible D gene (7 bases). The CDR3 spans 15 residues. Germline V CDR1 and CDR2: GTSNPN, SVGIG (reference sequence). Trimming shortened V by 2 bases and J by 5 bases, and 19 bases separated the two germline ends.

This clonotype was detected many times. J is TRBJ2-5 and V is TRBV6-2 or TRBV6-3; D is perhaps TRBD1 or TRBD2 (6 bases each). CDR3 size: 14 residues. Germline values: CDR1 MNHEY, CDR2 SVGEGT. V was trimmed by 2 bases and J by 4 bases, leaving 11 bases between them. In DNA form, the CDR3 reads TGTGCCAGCAGTTACGTTTCGGGGGCAGAGACCCAGTACTTC. Protein product: CASSYVSGAETQYF.

This chain links TRBV29-1 with TRBJ2-5; D is unresolved. CDR1 is SQVTM and CDR2 is ANQGSEA in the germline V gene. The CDR3 is made up of 12 amino acids. V lost 3 bases and J lost 9, with 14 bases in between. CDR3 in DNA: TGCAGCGTTGAGGACCGTGGCACGGCCCAGTACTTC. Its protein is CSVEDRGTAQYF.